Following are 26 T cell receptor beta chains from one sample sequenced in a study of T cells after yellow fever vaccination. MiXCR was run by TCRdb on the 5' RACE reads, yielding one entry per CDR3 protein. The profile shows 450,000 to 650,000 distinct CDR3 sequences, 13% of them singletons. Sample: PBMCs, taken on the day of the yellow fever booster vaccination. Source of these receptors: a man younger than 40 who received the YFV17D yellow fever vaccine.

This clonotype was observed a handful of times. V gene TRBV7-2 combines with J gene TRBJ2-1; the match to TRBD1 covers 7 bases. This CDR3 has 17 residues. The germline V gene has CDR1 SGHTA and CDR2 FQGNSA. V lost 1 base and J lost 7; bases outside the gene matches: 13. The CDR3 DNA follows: TGTGCCAGCAGCTTAGGGCCGGGCAGGGGGAATGTGAATGAGCAGTTCTTC. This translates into CASSLGPGRGNVNEQFF.

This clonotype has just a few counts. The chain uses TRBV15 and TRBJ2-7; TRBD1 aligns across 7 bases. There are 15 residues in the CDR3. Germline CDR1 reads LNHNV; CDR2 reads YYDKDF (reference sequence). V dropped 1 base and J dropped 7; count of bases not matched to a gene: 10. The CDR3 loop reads CATSRASTGQREQYF. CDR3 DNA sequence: TGTGCCACCAGCAGAGCATCGACAGGGCAAAGGGAGCAGTACTTC. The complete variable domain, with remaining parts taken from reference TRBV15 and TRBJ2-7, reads DAMVIQNPRYQVTQFGKPVTLSCSQTLNHNVMYWYQQKSSQAPKLLFHYYDKDFNNEADTPDNFQSRRPNTSFCFLDIRSPGLGDTAMYLCATSRASTGQREQYFGPGTRLTVT.

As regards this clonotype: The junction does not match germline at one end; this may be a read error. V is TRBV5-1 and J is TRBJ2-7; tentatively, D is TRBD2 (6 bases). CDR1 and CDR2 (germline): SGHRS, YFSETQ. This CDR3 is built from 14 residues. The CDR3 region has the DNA TGCGCAAGCAGCCCCCCGGACTATACCTACGAGCAGTACTTC. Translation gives CASSPPDYTYEQYF.

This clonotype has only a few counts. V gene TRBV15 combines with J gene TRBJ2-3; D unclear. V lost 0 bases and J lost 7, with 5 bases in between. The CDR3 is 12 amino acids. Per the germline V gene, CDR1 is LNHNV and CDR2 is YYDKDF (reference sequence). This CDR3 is CATSRDRYTQYF. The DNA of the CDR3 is TGTGCCACCAGCAGAGATCGGTATACGCAGTATTTT.

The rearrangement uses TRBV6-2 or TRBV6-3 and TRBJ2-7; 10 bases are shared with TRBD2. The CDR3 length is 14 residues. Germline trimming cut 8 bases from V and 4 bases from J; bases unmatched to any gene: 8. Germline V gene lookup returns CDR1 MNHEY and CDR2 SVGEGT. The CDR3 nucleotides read TGTGCCAGCCGATTAACTAGCGGGATGTACGAGCAGTACTTC. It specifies CASRLTSGMYEQYF.

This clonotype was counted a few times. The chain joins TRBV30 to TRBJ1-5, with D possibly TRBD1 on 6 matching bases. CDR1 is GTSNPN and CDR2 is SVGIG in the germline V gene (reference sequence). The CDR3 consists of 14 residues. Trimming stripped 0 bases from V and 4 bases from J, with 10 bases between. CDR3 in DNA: TGTGCCTGGAGTGTAGGCACAGGGAATCAGCCCCAGCATTTT. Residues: CAWSVGTGNQPQHF.

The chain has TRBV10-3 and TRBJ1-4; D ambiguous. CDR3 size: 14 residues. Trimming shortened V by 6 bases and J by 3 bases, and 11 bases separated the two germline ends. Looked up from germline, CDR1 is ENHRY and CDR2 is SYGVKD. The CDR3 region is CAISPGQSNEKLFF. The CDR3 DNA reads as TGTGCCATCAGCCCGGGCCAGTCTAATGAAAAACTGTTTTTT.

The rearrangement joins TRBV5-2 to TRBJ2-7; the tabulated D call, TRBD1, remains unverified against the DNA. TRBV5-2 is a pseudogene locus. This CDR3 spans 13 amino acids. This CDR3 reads CAMGQGRDHEQYF. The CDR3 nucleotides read TGTGCCATGGGCCAGGGGCGCGACCACGAGCAGTACTTC.

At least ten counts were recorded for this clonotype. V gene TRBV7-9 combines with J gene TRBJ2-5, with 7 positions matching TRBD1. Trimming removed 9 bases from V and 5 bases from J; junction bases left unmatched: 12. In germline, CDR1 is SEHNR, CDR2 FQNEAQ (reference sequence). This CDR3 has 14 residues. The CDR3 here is CASSRDRAWETQYF. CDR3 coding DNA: TGTGCCAGTTCTCGCGACAGGGCTTGGGAGACCCAGTACTTC.

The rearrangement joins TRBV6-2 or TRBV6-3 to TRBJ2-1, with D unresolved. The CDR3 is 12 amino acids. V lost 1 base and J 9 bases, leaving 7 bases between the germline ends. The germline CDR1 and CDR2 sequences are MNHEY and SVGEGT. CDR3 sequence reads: CASSYFTAEQFF. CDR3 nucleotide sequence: TGTGCCAGCAGTTACTTTACGGCTGAGCAGTTCTTC.

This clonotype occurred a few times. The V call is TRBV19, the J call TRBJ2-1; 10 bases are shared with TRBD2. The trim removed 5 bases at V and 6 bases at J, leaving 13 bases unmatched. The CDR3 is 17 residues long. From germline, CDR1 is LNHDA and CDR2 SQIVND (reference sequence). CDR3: CASSLLVGVAGGNEQFF. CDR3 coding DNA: TGTGCCAGTAGTCTCTTAGTAGGGGTAGCGGGAGGCAATGAGCAGTTCTTC.

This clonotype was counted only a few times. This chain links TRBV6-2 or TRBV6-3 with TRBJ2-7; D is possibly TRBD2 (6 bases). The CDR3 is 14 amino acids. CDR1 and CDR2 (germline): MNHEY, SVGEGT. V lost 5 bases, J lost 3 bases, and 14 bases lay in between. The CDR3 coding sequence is TGTGCCAGCAGTCGGCGGGACTCCAACTACGAGCAGTACTTC. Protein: CASSRRDSNYEQYF.

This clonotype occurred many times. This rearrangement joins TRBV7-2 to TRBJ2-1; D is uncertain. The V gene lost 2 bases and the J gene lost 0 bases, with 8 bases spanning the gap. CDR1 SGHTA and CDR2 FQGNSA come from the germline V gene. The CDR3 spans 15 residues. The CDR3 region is CASSLLANSYNEQFF. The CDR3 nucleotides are TGTGCCAGCAGCTTACTCGCCAACTCCTACAATGAGCAGTTCTTC.

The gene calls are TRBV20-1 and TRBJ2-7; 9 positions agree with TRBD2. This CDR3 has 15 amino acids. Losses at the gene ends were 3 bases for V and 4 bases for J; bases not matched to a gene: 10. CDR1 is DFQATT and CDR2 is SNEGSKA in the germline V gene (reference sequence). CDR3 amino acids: CSARRGSGSGYEQYF. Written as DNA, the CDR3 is TGCAGTGCTAGGAGGGGTAGCGGGAGCGGGTACGAGCAGTACTTC.

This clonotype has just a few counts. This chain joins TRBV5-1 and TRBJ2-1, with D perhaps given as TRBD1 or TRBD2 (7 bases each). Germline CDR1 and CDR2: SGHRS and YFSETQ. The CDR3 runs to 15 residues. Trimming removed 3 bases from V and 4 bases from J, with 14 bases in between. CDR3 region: CASSWEGAAYNEQFF. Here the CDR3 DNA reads TGCGCCAGCAGCTGGGAGGGGGCGGCGTACAATGAGCAGTTCTTC.

The chain's CDR3 is CASSLIDGTQYF. DNA for the CDR3: TGTGCCAGCAGTTTGATTGACGGGACCCAGTACTTC. The chain links TRBV12-3 or TRBV12-4 to TRBJ2-5; D unclear. This CDR3 is 12 amino acids long. V was shortened by 3 bases and J by 7 bases, with 9 bases between the two germline ends.

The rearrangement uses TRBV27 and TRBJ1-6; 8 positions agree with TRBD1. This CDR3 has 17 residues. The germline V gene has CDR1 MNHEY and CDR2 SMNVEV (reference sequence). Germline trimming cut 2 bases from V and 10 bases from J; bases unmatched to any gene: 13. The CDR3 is CASSLRAGGLLLSPLHF. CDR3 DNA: TGTGCCAGCAGTTTACGGGCAGGGGGCCTTCTACTATCACCCCTCCACTTT.

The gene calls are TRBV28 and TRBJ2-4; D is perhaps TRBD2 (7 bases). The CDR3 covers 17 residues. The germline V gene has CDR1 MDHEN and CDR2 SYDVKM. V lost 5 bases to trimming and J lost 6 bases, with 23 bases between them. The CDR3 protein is CASSPRGFGGRRNIQYF. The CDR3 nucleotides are TGTGCCAGCAGTCCGAGGGGGTTCGGGGGGCGTAGAAACATTCAGTACTTC.

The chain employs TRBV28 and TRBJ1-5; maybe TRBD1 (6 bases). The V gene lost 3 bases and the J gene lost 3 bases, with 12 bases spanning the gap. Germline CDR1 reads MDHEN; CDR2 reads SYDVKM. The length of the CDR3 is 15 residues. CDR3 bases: TGTGCCAGCAGTTTCGGACAGCCCAACAATCAGCCCCAGCATTTT. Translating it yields CASSFGQPNNQPQHF.

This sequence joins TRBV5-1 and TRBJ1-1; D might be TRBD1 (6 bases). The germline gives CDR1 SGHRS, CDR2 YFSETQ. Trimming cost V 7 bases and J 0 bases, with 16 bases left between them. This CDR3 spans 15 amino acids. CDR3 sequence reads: CASARGVGMNTEAFF. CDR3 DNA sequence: TGCGCCAGCGCCAGGGGAGTCGGCATGAACACTGAAGCTTTCTTT.

The CDR3 DNA reads as TGTGCCATCAGTGACAGTTATAGCAATCAGCCCCAGCATTTT. Protein sequence: CAISDSYSNQPQHF. The chain recombines TRBV10-3 with TRBJ1-5; D is uncertain. Trimming took off 3 bases at V and 0 bases at J, with 6 bases between the two ends. This CDR3 contains 14 residues. Germline CDR1 is ENHRY and CDR2 is SYGVKD.

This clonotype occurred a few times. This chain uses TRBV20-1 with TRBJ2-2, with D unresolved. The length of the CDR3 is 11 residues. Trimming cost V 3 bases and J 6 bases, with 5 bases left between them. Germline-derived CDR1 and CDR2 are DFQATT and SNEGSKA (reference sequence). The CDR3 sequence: CSASKPGELFF. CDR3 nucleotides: TGCAGTGCTAGCAAACCCGGGGAGCTGTTTTTT.

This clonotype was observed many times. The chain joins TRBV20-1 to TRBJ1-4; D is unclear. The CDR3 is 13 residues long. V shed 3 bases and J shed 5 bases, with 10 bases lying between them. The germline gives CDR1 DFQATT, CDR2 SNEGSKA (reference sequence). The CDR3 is CSASIGRNEKLFF. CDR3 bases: TGCAGTGCTAGTATCGGGAGAAATGAAAAACTGTTTTTT.

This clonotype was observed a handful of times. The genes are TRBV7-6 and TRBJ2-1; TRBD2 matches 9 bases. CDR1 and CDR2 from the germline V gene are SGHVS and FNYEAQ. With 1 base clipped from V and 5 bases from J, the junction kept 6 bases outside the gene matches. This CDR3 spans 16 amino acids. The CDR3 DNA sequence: TGTGCCAGCAGCTTAGGGCTAGCGGGGCCAAACAATGAGCAGTTCTTC. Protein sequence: CASSLGLAGPNNEQFF.

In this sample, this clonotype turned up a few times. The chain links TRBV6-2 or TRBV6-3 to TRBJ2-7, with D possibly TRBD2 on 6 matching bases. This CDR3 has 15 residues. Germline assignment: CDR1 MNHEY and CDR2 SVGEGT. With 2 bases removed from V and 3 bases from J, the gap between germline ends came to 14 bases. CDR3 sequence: CASSYPPGLYYEQYF. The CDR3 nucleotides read TGTGCCAGCAGTTACCCACCGGGACTGTACTACGAGCAGTACTTC.

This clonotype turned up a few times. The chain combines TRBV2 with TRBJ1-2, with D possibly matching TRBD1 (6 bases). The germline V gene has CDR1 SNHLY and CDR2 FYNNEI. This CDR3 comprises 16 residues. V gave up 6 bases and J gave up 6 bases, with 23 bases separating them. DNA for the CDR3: TGTGCCAGCAGCTCAAGGGGGGAGAATGGGAAGGATGGCTACACCTTC. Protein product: CASSSRGENGKDGYTF. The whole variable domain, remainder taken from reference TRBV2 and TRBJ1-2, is EPEVTQTPSHQVTQMGQEVILRCVPISNHLYFYWYRQILGQKVEFLVSFYNNEISEKSEIFDDQFSVERPDGSNFTLKIRSTKLEDSAMYFCASSSRGENGKDGYTFGSGTRLTVV.